This T cell receptor beta chain was recorded in a study of response to subunit inactivated influenza vaccine. Germline V gene sequence: CDR1 MNHEY, CDR2 SVGEGT. The V and J ends lost 2 bases and 11 bases respectively, with 7 bases between them. This CDR3 comprises 11 residues. Via MiXCR, TCRdb re-called the RT-PCR reads, giving one row per CDR3 protein. The sample contains around 500,000 distinct CDR3 sequences, roughly 9.7% of which appear only once. V is TRBV6-2 or TRBV6-3 and J is TRBJ1-3; D remains ambiguous. Sequencing was performed on PBMCs from blood, taken about 40 days after vaccination. The sequence was collected from a man between 50 and 59 years old who received an inactivated influenza vaccine. The CDR3 DNA reads as TGTGCCAGCAGTTACACCGGTGCCATATATTTT. Translated: CASSYTGAIYF.